This T cell receptor beta chain emerged from a study of CXCR3-negative and CXCR3-positive naive CD8 T cells. Concerning this clonotype: Its antigen is still unknown.

Findings and limits, study-wide: The study found comparably high diversity in both naive subsets and much lower diversity in memory CD8+ cells. TRB CDR3 hydrophobicity was greater in CXCR3-positive naive cells than in CXCR3-negative naive cells.

The authors made the TRB cDNA libraries by 5' RACE using UMI labels. TCRdb re-called the 5' RACE reads; one entry per CDR3 protein, DNA not given. The sample holds around 63,000 distinct CDR3 sequences. Naive CD8+ T cells were CD45RO-CCR7+CD27+CD95-. Material: naive CXCR3+ CD8+ T cells from blood. The subset here: CD45RO-CCR7+CD27+CD95- naive CD8+ T cells expressing CXCR3 (TNR3+). The sequence came from a human donor in good health. Some clones in this sample may be carry-over from other donors' samples.

The CDR3 loop is CASSHGPLLDANTGELFF. The rearrangement uses TRBV4-2 and TRBJ2-2; TCRdb gives TRBD1 as the D gene, but with no DNA this cannot be confirmed. The CDR3 is 18 amino acids. CDR1 and CDR2 from the germline V gene are LGHNA and YNFKEQ.